The 4 T cell receptor beta chains below were found in one sample sequenced in a study of metastatic and nonmetastatic thyroid tumors. TCRdb re-analyzed the PCR reads using MiXCR. The sample consists of fewer than 40,000 clones, 25% to 35% of them appearing once. Ahead of thyroid surgery, no patient had received treatment of any kind. Material: blood. These TCRs come from a female donor with papillary thyroid cancer or a benign thyroid nodule (not recorded which). Some clones in this sample may be carry-over from other donors' samples.

In this sample, this clone turned up once. Within the sample, other DNA sequences also encode this same CDR3. The V and J genes are TRBV5-1 and TRBJ1-1; D possibly corresponds to TRBD1 (6 bases). This CDR3 has 13 residues. With 0 bases removed from V and 4 bases from J, the gap between germline ends came to 7 bases. Per the germline V gene, CDR1 is SGHRS and CDR2 is YFSETQ. The CDR3 sequence: CASSLEGGTEAFF. The CDR3 DNA follows: TGCGCCAGCAGCTTGGAAGGGGGCACTGAAGCTTTCTTT.

The chain employs TRBV2 and TRBJ1-2; D gene ambiguous. This CDR3 comprises 14 residues. Germline V lookup: CDR1 SNHLY, CDR2 FYNNEI. V shed 2 bases and J shed 4 bases, with 11 bases lying between them. This CDR3 is CASSESEAPYGYTF. The CDR3 DNA sequence: TGTGCCAGCAGTGAATCTGAGGCCCCCTATGGCTACACCTTC.

This chain joins TRBV20-1 and TRBJ1-6; 7 bases map to TRBD1. The CDR3 covers 13 residues. The junction had 4 bases not matched to a gene; V was cut back by 3 bases and J by 8 bases. Germline V gene data show CDR1 as DFQATT and CDR2 as SNEGSKA (reference sequence). CDR3: CSARLQGYSPLHF. The CDR3 DNA follows: TGCAGTGCTAGGTTACAGGGGTATTCACCCCTCCACTTT.

There are a few counts of this clone. The genes are TRBV19 and TRBJ1-1, with D unresolved. The CDR3 loop spans 14 amino acids. The ends were cut back, 5 bases at V and 1 base at J, with 11 bases in the middle. Germline loops: CDR1 LNHDA, CDR2 SQIVND (reference sequence). DNA of the CDR3: TGTGCCAGTAGTCCTCTAAAGGGGAACACTGAAGCTTTCTTT. Translated: CASSPLKGNTEAFF.